This TCR beta chain was recovered during a study of shared clonotypes between healthy human individuals (TCRdb year 2020). For the wider study: The cohort included three men and two women between 18 and 49 years of age. For each donor, three plates each were used for CD4 naive and CD4 memory, two plates were used for CD8 naive, and one plate was used for CD8 memory. Blood TCR repertoires of five healthy adults were deeply sequenced to estimate repertoire size and the extent of clonotype sharing between individuals. Different laboratories and diverse techniques were used to prepare libraries and sequence TCR repertoires, to increase sequencing depth and limit assay-specific biases. Per donor, leukapheresis produced somewhere between about 0.94 and 8.9 billion PBMCs.

Reading from cysteine to phenylalanine, the CDR3 counts 15 amino acids. The entry retains the CDR3 DNA only, 45 bases that are in frame from base 1. CDR1 and CDR2, per the germline V gene, are MDHEN and SYDVKM. V gives up 4 bases and J gives up 2 bases, and the segment between their germline ends measures 15 bases. Turning to this clone: Which antigen it targets is not known. Per-base qualities were not stored, and no clone one base away is much larger.

Here is what the overall study found, with its caveats: Larger estimated clonotype richness was generally found for naive subsets than for memory subsets. Pairwise subsampling led to the expectation that sequencing depth would affect the degree of clonotype sharing among donors. Compared with non-shared clonotypes, the clonotypes found in all four sorted-subset donors had higher generation probabilities. Incomplete sequencing was indicated by rarefaction of sorted-subset datasets, despite the large sequencing depth. Sampling was limited to blood, and TCR repertoires in tissue likely differ from TCR repertoires in blood. Across several donors, approximately 4.9% of naive CD4, over 3% of naive CD8, roughly 2.2% of memory CD4, and 0.4% to 0.45% of memory CD8 clonotypes were shared. The genetic and exposure-history diversity represented was limited by the small number of donors.

For the CD8 naive samples, CD45RO-negative cells were positively selected for CCR7, yielding a CD45RA+CCR7+ population from which TemRA cells were excluded. The donors were healthy, HIV-negative adults who had no recently reported acute infections or vaccinations. Every donor was a Caucasian adult living in Nashville, Tennessee, USA. Blood was obtained by leukapheresis, after which PBMCs were separated by Ficoll-Histopaque density gradient centrifugation and cryopreserved in liquid nitrogen vapor phase. Analytical flow cytometry was used to check the purity and quantity of every magnetically sorted T cell population. Genomic DNA was isolated from each sorted fraction and quantified by UV absorbance on a Nanodrop 2000c. TCR CDR3 regions were amplified from genomic DNA by multiplex PCR using the deep immunoSEQ assay. For each cell subset, the extracted genomic DNA was distributed evenly across all wells of several immunoSEQ 96-well plates, and each plate served as one replicate. For sorted subsets, roughly 200 ng of genomic DNA, equivalent to about 30,000 T cell genomes, went into each replicate PCR. The purified libraries were quantified using a Qubit 3.0 fluorometer, sized with a Bioanalyzer 2100, and then quantified again using the KAPA Library Quantification kit. Each immunoSEQ 96-well plate was sequenced on its own single-read 150-cycle Illumina NextSeq 550 flow cell. Processing in the source paper ran as follows. Because the immunoSEQ output held only junctional sequences and lacked quality scores, the filtering could not match the filtering applied to full-length reads. To assign V/J genes and CDR3, sequences were annotated against IMGT germline references using PyIR, a Python wrapper for IgBLAST v1.9. Any read was removed if the V/J assignment was weak (E-value above 1e-6), the CDR3 was missing, or the read contained stop codons, out-of-frame junctions, or ambiguous translated residues. V3J clonotypes were defined by identical inferred V gene, J gene, and CDR3 amino acid sequence. Percentage overlap between repertoires was calculated by dividing the number of shared unique clonotypes by the size of the smaller repertoire. Three approaches were used to assess repertoire richness: RTK rarefaction, the Chao1 estimator, and Recon v2.1 estimates of unobserved clonotypes. Generation probabilities for all TCRbeta clonotypes obtained by the gDNA method from several donors were computed using OLGA. Drawn from immuneACCESS, this table holds only the in-frame rearrangements with V and J called that TCRdb kept. Clones are partly lost; checked studies trace under half to an unresolved V gene and leave the rest unexplained. That table is the source of V, J and clone size, and D and trimming were worked out from the DNA. The sample yields about 2.1 million clones; 80% to 95% were counted once. The leading ten clones occupy 1.5% to 2% of the sample.

The material sequenced was naive CD8+ T cells from PBMCs. The sample's cell subset or site label, decoded: CD45RA+CCR7+. The clonotype was recovered from a man in his late teens or twenties in good health. Some clones in this sample may be carry-over from other donors' samples. The chain links TRBV28 with TRBJ2-7; TRBD2 might be the D gene, on 6 matching bases. The CDR3 has the sequence CASSSHPGGTYEQYF. The DNA is TGTGCCAGCAGTTCCCATCCGGGCGGGACCTACGAGCAGTACTTC.